Below, 17 T cell receptor beta chains from the same sample are listed, as sequenced in a study of blood T cell repertoires in COVID-19. Clones were sequenced by immunoSEQ multiplex PCR, and TCRdb holds only the in-frame ones, with some missing. The data contain about 130,000 clones, 65% to 90% of them singletons. Sequencing input: peripheral blood. Source of these receptors: a woman older than 75 with acute or convalescent COVID-19.

This clone was picked up one time. The V call is TRBV28, the J call TRBJ1-4, with a weak D call TRBD1 (6 bases). The V and J ends lost 10 bases and 2 bases respectively, with 17 bases between them. CDR1 and CDR2 (germline): MDHEN, SYDVKM. The CDR3 consists of 15 residues. Here the CDR3 DNA reads TGTGCCACACGCGGGGGCGCGGGGACTAATGAAAAACTGTTTTTT. This encodes CATRGGAGTNEKLFF. The full variable domain, in which reference TRBV28 and TRBJ1-4 provide the parts outside the CDR3, is DVKVTQSSRYLVKRTGEKVFLECVQDMDHENMFWYRQDPGLGLRLIYFSYDVKMKEKGDIPEGYSVSREKKERFSLILESASTNQTSMYLCATRGGAGTNEKLFFGSGTQLSVL.

The chain employs TRBV19 and TRBJ2-1; D is unclear. Trimming stripped 6 bases from V and 12 bases from J, with 15 bases between. The length of the CDR3 is 12 residues. Germline loops: CDR1 LNHDA, CDR2 SQIVND (reference sequence). Here the CDR3 reads CASSPVAPVQFF. DNA of the CDR3: TGTGCCAGTAGCCCCGTGGCCCCTGTGCAGTTCTTC.

The chain joins TRBV7-9 to TRBJ2-7, with D perhaps matching TRBD1 (5 bases). The CDR3 is 14 amino acids. Germline V gene data show CDR1 as SEHNR and CDR2 as FQNEAQ (reference sequence). The ends were cut back, 5 bases at V and 5 bases at J, with 16 bases in the middle. The CDR3 spells CASSPTVVGHEQYF. In DNA form, the CDR3 reads TGTGCCAGCAGCCCTACCGTGGTGGGGCACGAGCAGTACTTC. Full variable domain (remainder filled in from reference TRBV7-9 and TRBJ2-7): DTGVSQNPRHKITKRGQNVTFRCDPISEHNRLYWYRQTLGQGPEFLTYFQNEAQLEKSRLLSDRFSAERPKGSFSTLEIQRTEQGDSAMYLCASSPTVVGHEQYFGPGTRLTVT.

This clone showed up just once. V and J are TRBV5-4 and TRBJ2-6, with TRBD1 matching over 7 bases. The CDR3 spans 15 residues. Unmatched junction bases numbered 4, after V lost 4 bases and J lost 3 bases. Germline values: CDR1 SGHNT, CDR2 YYREEE (reference sequence). The CDR3 loop reads CASSAQGYGANVLTF. The CDR3 DNA reads TGTGCCAGCAGCGCACAGGGGTATGGGGCCAACGTCCTGACTTTC.

The chain combines TRBV6-6 with TRBJ2-2, with D possibly matching TRBD1 (6 bases). The CDR3 totals 12 residues. Germline V lookup: CDR1 MNHNY, CDR2 SVGAGI (reference sequence). Trimming removed 8 bases from V and 5 bases from J, with 9 bases in between. The CDR3 DNA is TGTGCCAGCGGACAGAGAACCGGGGAGCTGTTTTTT. Translation gives CASGQRTGELFF.

By share, this clone ranks as medium-sized. The chain has TRBV27 and TRBJ1-1; no clear D. Per the germline V gene, CDR1 is MNHEY and CDR2 is SMNVEV (reference sequence). The CDR3 runs to 13 residues. V dropped 4 bases and J dropped 3 bases, with 9 bases sitting between them. Here the CDR3 DNA reads TGTGCCAGCAGTTCAGGCCTGGACACTGAAGCTTTCTTT. As protein: CASSSGLDTEAFF.

This chain joins TRBV3-1 (or the pseudogene TRBV3-2) and TRBJ2-7; D remains unclear. Germline V CDR1 and CDR2: LGHDT, YNNKEL (reference sequence). The CDR3 contains 14 residues. V was cut by 1 base and J by 3 bases, with 10 bases left in between. CDR3 loop: CASSQGYQVYEQYF. The CDR3 DNA sequence: TGTGCCAGCAGCCAAGGGTACCAGGTCTACGAGCAGTACTTC.

The J gene is TRBJ1-2, the V gene TRBV7-3, with 7 bases matching TRBD1. The CDR3 totals 15 residues. Germline V gene data show CDR1 as SGHTA and CDR2 as FQGTGA. J gave up 9 bases and V 1 base, and 11 bases lay outside the gene matches. CDR3 residues: CASSLKGGDGSSYTF. The CDR3 nucleotides are TGTGCCAGCAGCTTAAAAGGGGGCGATGGATCAAGCTACACCTTC.

CDR3 DNA: TGTGCCAGCAGCTTAGTAGTGCCTCCAGATACGCAGTATTTT. Amino acid sequence: CASSLVVPPDTQYF. This chain joins TRBV7-2 and TRBJ2-3; D unresolved. Germline V gene lookup returns CDR1 SGHTA and CDR2 FQGNSA. With 1 base removed from V and 4 bases from J, the gap between germline ends came to 9 bases. This CDR3 has 14 residues.

This chain uses TRBV2 with TRBJ1-4; D possibly corresponds to TRBD1 (6 bases). From germline, CDR1 is SNHLY and CDR2 FYNNEI. The CDR3 totals 14 residues. V was clipped by 6 bases and J by 4 bases, with 12 bases between them. The CDR3 loop is CASSPGAHNEKLFF. CDR3 in DNA: TGTGCCAGCAGCCCAGGGGCCCATAATGAAAAACTGTTTTTT.

The chain combines TRBV27 with TRBJ1-1, with D unclear. Per the germline V gene, CDR1 is MNHEY and CDR2 is SMNVEV (reference sequence). Trimming took 5 bases from V and 2 from J, leaving 12 bases between them. CDR3 size: 14 residues. The CDR3 here is CASSTRRDNTEAFF. Written as DNA, the CDR3 is TGTGCCAGCAGTACTCGACGGGATAACACTGAAGCTTTCTTT.

The chain has TRBV9 and TRBJ1-6, with TRBD1 matching over 9 bases. Trimming took 6 bases from V and 9 from J; bases not matched to a gene: 13. The CDR3 contains 16 residues. Germline lookup yields CDR1 SGDLS and CDR2 YYNGEE. The CDR3 nucleotides are TGTGCCAGCAAAGGAAGTCCCGGGACAGGGCCTTCACCCCTCCACTTT. Translated: CASKGSPGTGPSPLHF.

This clone has a single count. This chain uses TRBV2 with TRBJ2-3; 9 nucleotides align to TRBD2. Germline V gives CDR1 SNHLY, CDR2 FYNNEI. The CDR3 totals 16 residues. V was clipped by 5 bases and J by 2 bases; unmatched bases: 8. CDR3 bases: TGTGCCAGCAGTTCCCCCGGGACTAGCTACACAGATACGCAGTATTTT. This gives the protein CASSSPGTSYTDTQYF.

The V and J genes are TRBV5-1 and TRBJ1-2; D is perhaps TRBD1 (5 bases). The CDR3 extends over 15 amino acids. Per the germline V gene, CDR1 is SGHRS and CDR2 is YFSETQ. V was cut by 3 bases and J by 0 bases, with 12 bases left in between. The CDR3 sequence is CASSSSGTTNYGYTF. The CDR3 nucleotides read TGCGCCAGCAGCTCTTCGGGGACTACTAACTATGGCTACACCTTC.

V gene TRBV19 combines with J gene TRBJ1-6, with 9 bases fitting TRBD1. This CDR3 comprises 14 residues. Germline lookup yields CDR1 LNHDA and CDR2 SQIVND (reference sequence). Trimming removed 5 bases from V and 6 bases from J; junction bases left unmatched: 2. CDR3 loop: CASSPGQGNSPLHF. The CDR3 DNA follows: TGTGCCAGTAGTCCGGGACAGGGTAATTCACCCCTCCACTTT. Together with reference TRBV19 and TRBJ1-6, the CDR3 gives the full variable domain: DGGITQSPKYLFRKEGQNVTLSCEQNLNHDAMYWYRQDPGQGLRLIYYSQIVNDFQKGDIAEGYSVSREKKESFPLTVTSAQKNPTAFYLCASSPGQGNSPLHFGNGTRLTVT.

This clone has only a few counts. The chain is built from TRBV15 and TRBJ1-6; D may be TRBD1 (5 bases). V was cut by 1 base and J by 7 bases, with 11 bases left in between. The CDR3 sequence is 15 residues long. Germline lookup yields CDR1 LNHNV and CDR2 YYDKDF (reference sequence). CDR3 nucleotides: TGTGCCACCAGCAGAGGGGGCGGGGGGAATTCACCCCTCCACTTT. Its translation is CATSRGGGGNSPLHF.

V usage is TRBV6-5 and J usage is TRBJ1-2, with a tentative D call TRBD1 (5 bases). Germline loops: CDR1 MNHEY, CDR2 SVGAGI. With 2 bases removed from V and 7 bases from J, the gap between germline ends came to 17 bases. CDR3 length equals 15 residues. DNA of the CDR3: TGTGCCAGCAGTTACAGGGGCAGGGATGGTGGTGGCTACACCTTC. It translates to CASSYRGRDGGGYTF.